Below are 21 T cell receptor beta chains sequenced from a single sample in a study of T cell responses to AZD1222 COVID-19 vaccine. This table comes from immunoSEQ multiplex PCR, and its TCRdb copy is limited to in-frame clones, with some not included. The profile shows some 140,000 clones, 80% to 95% of them singletons. The sequences come from peripheral blood, collected on day 0 of AZD1222 vaccination. The receptors were gathered from an adult in good health.

The V and J genes are TRBV3-1 (or the pseudogene TRBV3-2) and TRBJ2-1, with TRBD2 matching over 9 bases. The CDR3 is 16 residues long. Trimming removed 5 bases from V and 0 bases from J; junction bases left unmatched: 5. Germline CDR1 is LGHDT and CDR2 is YNNKEL (reference sequence). The CDR3 here is CASSRTSESSYNEQFF. DNA for the CDR3: TGTGCCAGCAGCAGGACTAGCGAGAGCTCCTACAATGAGCAGTTCTTC.

V gene TRBV5-1 combines with J gene TRBJ2-3; 7 bases line up with TRBD2. Germline V gene data show CDR1 as SGHRS and CDR2 as YFSETQ. The trim removed 3 bases at V and 4 bases at J, leaving 11 bases unmatched. CDR3 length: 16 amino acids. DNA for the CDR3: TGCGCCAGCAGCTCCAAAGAGGCGGGAGTGTCAGATACGCAGTATTTT. This translates into CASSSKEAGVSDTQYF.

The chain employs TRBV5-6 and TRBJ2-7, with D unresolved. V was pared by 4 bases and J by 6 bases, with 17 bases between. CDR3 size: 14 residues. Per germline, CDR1 SGHDT and CDR2 YYEEEE. CDR3 in DNA: TGTGCCAGCAGCCTCATGGCACAGTTCGCCGAGCAGTACTTC. Its protein is CASSLMAQFAEQYF.

V is TRBV4-2 and J is TRBJ2-5; tentatively, D is TRBD1 or TRBD2 (5 bases each). The V end lost 3 bases, the J end lost 5 bases, and 16 bases lay between the germline ends. The V gene's germline CDR1 is LGHNA and CDR2 YNFKEQ. The CDR3 loop spans 15 amino acids. CDR3 in DNA: TGTGCCAGCAGCCAGGACGCCCTCGGGGCGGAGACCCAGTACTTC. Encoded protein: CASSQDALGAETQYF.

The chain couples TRBV10-3 to TRBJ2-3, with D perhaps assigned TRBD1 or TRBD2 (6 bases each). The germline V gene has CDR1 ENHRY and CDR2 SYGVKD. V was trimmed by 7 bases and J by 0 bases, leaving 14 bases between them. The CDR3 has 15 residues. CDR3 sequence: CAITGDFSSTDTQYF. The CDR3 nucleotides read TGTGCCATCACAGGGGACTTCAGTAGCACAGATACGCAGTATTTT.

The chain has TRBV3-1 (or the pseudogene TRBV3-2) and TRBJ2-2; 12 bases agree with TRBD2. There are 16 residues in the CDR3. Germline CDR1 is LGHDT and CDR2 is YNNKEL (reference sequence). The V gene end was trimmed by 1 base and the J gene end by 5 bases; junction bases not matched to a gene: 2. The CDR3 sequence is CASSQVTSGGTGELFF. The CDR3, as DNA: TGTGCCAGCAGCCAAGTAACTAGCGGGGGGACCGGGGAGCTGTTTTTT.

The chain uses TRBV4-2 and TRBJ2-3; 8 bases line up with TRBD2. The CDR3 length is 15 residues. After removal of 2 bases from V and 3 bases from J, the junction contained 4 bases not matched to a gene. The V gene's germline CDR1 is LGHNA and CDR2 YNFKEQ. CDR3 in amino acids: CASSQSPGGTDTQYF. CDR3 nucleotide sequence: TGTGCCAGCAGCCAATCCCCGGGAGGGACAGATACGCAGTATTTT.

The rearrangement links TRBV5-1 to TRBJ1-5, with 10 bases fitting TRBD1. V gave up 4 bases and J gave up 6 bases; unmatched junction bases: 7. The CDR3 is made up of 15 amino acids. The germline gives CDR1 SGHRS, CDR2 YFSETQ. CDR3 DNA sequence: TGCGCCAGCAGCCCGGGACAGGGGTCGGGTCAGCCCCAGCATTTT. This encodes CASSPGQGSGQPQHF.

The rearrangement uses TRBV28 and TRBJ1-2, with D maybe TRBD1 (6 bases). The V gene lost 2 bases and the J gene lost 5 bases, with 6 bases spanning the gap. CDR1 is MDHEN, CDR2 SYDVKM, per germline. CDR3 length: 12 amino acids. For the CDR3, the DNA is TGTGCCAGCAGTTTAGGACAGTATGGCTACACCTTC. Protein sequence: CASSLGQYGYTF.

This chain connects TRBV2 to TRBJ1-1; TRBD1 matches 7 bases. The trim removed 8 bases at V and 4 bases at J, leaving 7 bases unmatched. CDR3 length: 13 amino acids. CDR1 and CDR2 from the germline V gene are SNHLY and FYNNEI. CDR3 residues: CASQQGRVTEAFF. For the CDR3, the DNA is TGTGCCAGCCAACAGGGGAGGGTCACTGAAGCTTTCTTT.

This clone was counted between two and nine times. V gene TRBV12-5 combines with J gene TRBJ1-5; D call uncertain. The CDR3 has 14 residues. V was clipped by 5 bases and J by 5 bases, with 13 bases between them. Germline CDR1 and CDR2: LGHNT and FRNRAP. The CDR3 DNA reads TGTGCTAGTGGTCACGCCAACCCTGATCAGCCCCAGCATTTT. Protein product: CASGHANPDQPQHF. Looking up the rest from reference TRBV12-5 and TRBJ1-5 gives the full variable domain: DARVTQTPRHKVTEMGQEVTMRCQPILGHNTVFWYRQTMMQGLELLAYFRNRAPLDDSGMPKDRFSAEMPDATLATLKIQPSEPRDSAVYFCASGHANPDQPQHFGDGTRLSIL.

CDR3 amino acids: CATHRGGNTEAFF. The CDR3 DNA follows: TGTGCCACACACAGGGGGGGGAACACTGAAGCTTTCTTT. J is TRBJ1-1 and V is TRBV10-3, with 8 bases that match TRBD1. Germline CDR1 and CDR2: ENHRY and SYGVKD. CDR3 length equals 13 residues. The J segment lost 1 base and the V segment lost 10 bases, leaving 5 bases of the junction unmatched.

V gene TRBV5-1 combines with J gene TRBJ2-3, with 11 bases matching TRBD2. Germline loops: CDR1 SGHRS, CDR2 YFSETQ. The CDR3 consists of 16 residues. Trimming removed 4 bases from V and 5 bases from J; junction bases left unmatched: 9. Written as DNA, the CDR3 is TGCGCCAGCAGCCTACTAGCGGGAGCAGGGGAAGATACGCAGTATTTT. It codes for CASSLLAGAGEDTQYF.

Here the CDR3 DNA reads TGTGCCAGTAGTCTTCGACTAGCGGGAGGTAACAATGAGCAGTTCTTC. Its translation is CASSLRLAGGNNEQFF. The chain is built from TRBV19 and TRBJ2-1; 13 nucleotides line up with TRBD2. This CDR3 is 16 amino acids long. Germline values: CDR1 LNHDA, CDR2 SQIVND (reference sequence). V lost 5 bases and J lost 5; bases outside the gene matches: 6.

The chain links TRBV28 to TRBJ1-1, with TRBD1 identical over 7 bases. This CDR3 comprises 15 residues. With 6 bases clipped from V and 2 bases from J, the junction kept 9 bases outside the gene matches. Germline-derived CDR1 and CDR2 are MDHEN and SYDVKM. Here the CDR3 reads CASRLFQGGNTEAFF. The CDR3 DNA reads TGTGCCAGCAGACTTTTTCAGGGGGGAAACACTGAAGCTTTCTTT. Complete variable domain (other parts from reference TRBV28 and TRBJ1-1): DVKVTQSSRYLVKRTGEKVFLECVQDMDHENMFWYRQDPGLGLRLIYFSYDVKMKEKGDIPEGYSVSREKKERFSLILESASTNQTSMYLCASRLFQGGNTEAFFGQGTRLTVV.

There are a few counts of this clone. CDR3 residues: CASSDLLTGANTEAFF. CDR3 bases: TGTGCCAGCAGTGACCTTTTGACAGGGGCTAACACTGAAGCTTTCTTT. The chain uses TRBV28 and TRBJ1-1, with 8 bases that match TRBD1. The V gene's germline CDR1 is MDHEN and CDR2 SYDVKM. CDR3 length: 16 amino acids. V was pared by 5 bases and J by 2 bases, with 10 bases of the junction left unmatched.

This chain links TRBV6-5 with TRBJ1-5; the match to TRBD1 covers 8 bases. This CDR3 comprises 14 residues. Germline assignment: CDR1 MNHEY and CDR2 SVGAGI. J gave up 5 bases and V 6 bases, and 6 bases lay outside the gene matches. Here the CDR3 reads CASRRGGQDQPQHF. The DNA of the CDR3 is TGTGCCAGCAGGAGGGGGGGACAGGATCAGCCCCAGCATTTT.

CDR3 sequence: CASSLGTALNTIYF. CDR3 bases: TGTGCCAGCTCACTCGGGACAGCTTTAAACACCATATATTTT. The V call is TRBV18, the J call TRBJ1-3; 7 bases agree with TRBD1. Germline V gene sequence: CDR1 KGHSH, CDR2 LQKENI. The length of the CDR3 is 14 residues. V lost 4 bases to trimming and J lost 6 bases; unmatched junction nucleotides: 6.

V and J are TRBV10-2 and TRBJ2-3, with D possibly matching TRBD2 (5 bases). CDR1 and CDR2 (germline): WSHSY, SAAADI. This CDR3 contains 16 residues. Trimming removed 0 bases at V and 4 bases at J, with 14 bases between. The CDR3 region has the DNA TGCGCCAGCAGTGAGTCCTTACTGGCGGGTGCAGATACGCAGTATTTT. Its translation is CASSESLLAGADTQYF.

V usage is TRBV2 and J usage is TRBJ1-5; D is ambiguous. The CDR3 length is 12 residues. The V end lost 3 bases, the J end lost 7 bases, and 7 bases lay between the germline ends. The germline CDR1 and CDR2 sequences are SNHLY and FYNNEI. CDR3 in amino acids: CASSDQSQPQHF. CDR3 bases: TGTGCCAGCAGTGACCAAAGCCAGCCCCAGCATTTT.

The gene calls are TRBV10-3 and TRBJ2-2; a weak D match, TRBD2 (5 bases). There are 14 residues in the CDR3. The V gene's germline CDR1 is ENHRY and CDR2 SYGVKD. Between the trimmed V and J ends, which lost 7 bases and 2 bases, there was a span of 11 bases. CDR3 loop: CAITDGINTGELFF. The CDR3 DNA is TGTGCCATCACGGACGGGATCAACACCGGGGAGCTGTTTTTT.